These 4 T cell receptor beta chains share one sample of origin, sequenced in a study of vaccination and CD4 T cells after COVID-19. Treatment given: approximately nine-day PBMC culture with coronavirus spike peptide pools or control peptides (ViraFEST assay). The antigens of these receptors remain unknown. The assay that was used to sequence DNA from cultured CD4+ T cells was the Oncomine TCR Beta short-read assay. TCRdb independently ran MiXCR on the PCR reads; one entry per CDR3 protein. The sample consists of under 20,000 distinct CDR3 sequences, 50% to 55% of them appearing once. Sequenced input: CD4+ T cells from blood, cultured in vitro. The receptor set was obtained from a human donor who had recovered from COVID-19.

CDR3 in DNA: TGTGCCAGCAGCTCGGGGGGACAGTTATATGGCTACACCTTC. This encodes CASSSGGQLYGYTF. The chain links TRBV7-2 to TRBJ1-2; 7 bases match TRBD1. Germline CDR1 SGHTA, CDR2 FQGNSA. V was pared by 4 bases and J by 5 bases, with 7 bases of the junction left unmatched. CDR3 size: 14 residues. Supplemented by reference TRBV7-2 and TRBJ1-2, the full variable domain reads GAGVSQSPSNKVTEKGKDVELRCDPISGHTALYWYRQSLGQGLEFLIYFQGNSAPDKSGLPSDRFSAERTGGSVSTLTIQRTQQEDSAVYLCASSSGGQLYGYTFGSGTRLTVV.

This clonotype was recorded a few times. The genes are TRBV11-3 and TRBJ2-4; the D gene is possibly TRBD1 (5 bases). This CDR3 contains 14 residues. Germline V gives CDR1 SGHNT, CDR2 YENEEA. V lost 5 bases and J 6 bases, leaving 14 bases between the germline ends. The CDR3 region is CASSVGQIPNIQYF. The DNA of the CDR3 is TGTGCCAGCAGCGTCGGACAAATTCCAAACATTCAGTACTTC.

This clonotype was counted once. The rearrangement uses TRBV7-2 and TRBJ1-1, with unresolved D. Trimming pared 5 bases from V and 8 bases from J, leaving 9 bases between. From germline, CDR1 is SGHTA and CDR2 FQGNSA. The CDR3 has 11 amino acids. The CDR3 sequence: CASSVGGEAFF. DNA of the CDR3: TGTGCCAGCAGCGTAGGCGGGGAAGCTTTCTTT.

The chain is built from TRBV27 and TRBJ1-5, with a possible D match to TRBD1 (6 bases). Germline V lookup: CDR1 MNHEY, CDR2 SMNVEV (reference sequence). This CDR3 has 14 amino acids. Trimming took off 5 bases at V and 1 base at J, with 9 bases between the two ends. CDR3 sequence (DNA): TGTGCCAGCAGTCAGGGGAGAAGCAATCAGCCCCAGCATTTT. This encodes CASSQGRSNQPQHF.